The 2 T cell receptor beta chains given below trace back to one sample, sequenced in a study of cytomegalovirus exposure and HLA in healthy donors. The PCR contained 60 Vbeta and 13 Jbeta primers. Libraries were prepared by immunoSEQ multiplex PCR; TCRdb keeps only in-frame clonotypes and omits some of them. The table has tens of thousands of clones, around 84% seen once. The sequencing sample was made of PBMCs. Receptors were obtained from a woman between 18 and 30 years old in good health and CMV-seronegative.

The rearrangement uses TRBV29-1 and TRBJ2-1, with TRBD2 matching 13 bases. CDR3 length equals 16 residues. Germline trimming cut 3 bases from V and 8 bases from J; bases unmatched to any gene: 10. Germline CDR1 reads SQVTM; CDR2 reads ANQGSEA. The chain's CDR3 is CSVEGWTSGSVDEQFF. The CDR3 DNA reads TGCAGCGTTGAGGGGTGGACTAGCGGGAGTGTGGATGAGCAGTTCTTC.

The rearrangement links TRBV7-2 to TRBJ2-1, with D tentatively TRBD2 (6 bases). The V end lost 0 bases, the J end lost 14 bases, and 14 bases lay between the germline ends. The germline CDR1 and CDR2 sequences are SGHTA and FQGNSA. CDR3 length equals 13 residues. CDR3 sequence: CASSLAQKWEEFF. DNA of the CDR3: TGTGCCAGCAGCTTAGCGCAGAAGTGGGAGGAGTTCTTC.